This TCR beta chain was recorded in a study of T cells in Graves' hyperthyroidism and ophthalmopathy. From RNA transcripts, TCR beta CDR3 regions were amplified. The HTBI primer set drove a first-round RT-PCR of the TCR CDR3. TCRdb redid the calling of the multiplex PCR reads with MiXCR, one entry per CDR3 protein. The sample lists about 560,000 distinct CDR3 sequences; roughly 50% were seen once. V lost 3 bases and J lost 5, with 20 bases in between. The CDR3 consists of 16 residues. It was considered stable Graves' hyperthyroidism when ophthalmopathy did not progress within 18 months. The study excluded patients with uncontrolled infection, other autoimmune disease, pregnancy or lactation. Only one count was recorded for this clonotype.

This sequence was found in a woman aged 18-30 years with Graves' hyperthyroidism. This chain uses TRBV7-1 with TRBJ2-7, with D possibly being TRBD2 (6 bases). TRBV7-1 is labeled an ORF, and its function is uncertain. The sequenced material came from peripheral blood or thyroid tissue (not recorded which). Here the CDR3 DNA reads TGTGCCAGCAGCTCCCTCTCAACGGGAGTGGAGGACGAGCAGTACTTC. This translates into CASSSLSTGVEDEQYF.